This T cell receptor beta chain was sequenced during a study of T cells in Graves' hyperthyroidism and ophthalmopathy. The source material, RNA transcripts, was used to amplify TCR beta CDR3 regions. RT-PCR in the first round (using the HTBI primer set) targeted the TCR CDR3. MiXCR, applied by TCRdb to the multiplex PCR reads, yields one record per CDR3 protein. The data contain more than 350,000 distinct CDR3 sequences, approximately 18% of them singletons. Each diagnosis was grounded in clinical symptoms, serum thyroxine and TRAb, thyroid ultrasound, and orbital computed tomography. A sample of blood taken at first hyperthyroidism diagnosis preceded any ophthalmopathy symptoms. This clonotype was counted at least ten times. Its target is not known. General study points: The model made its ophthalmopathy prediction, and onset followed a median around 6.5 months later.

The sample taken for sequencing was blood. This clonotype originated in a woman aged 30 to 39 with Graves' hyperthyroidism that later progressed to Graves' ophthalmopathy.

Written as DNA, the CDR3 is TGTGCCAGCAGCTCCAGTTTGGCGCGGGAGGGACCCTACGAGCAGTACTTC. Protein product: CASSSSLAREGPYEQYF. The chain has TRBV7-9 and TRBJ2-7; 9 bases are shared with TRBD2. In germline, CDR1 is SEHNR, CDR2 FQNEAQ (reference sequence). With 4 bases clipped from V and 2 bases from J, the junction kept 12 bases outside the gene matches. CDR3 length: 17 residues.